This T cell receptor beta chain was captured in a study of cytomegalovirus exposure and HLA in healthy donors. Overall study findings and caveats: In a later analysis, HLA-associated TCR beta chains were more clonally expanded than equally common others.

The CDR3 consists of 16 residues. Trimming at V came to 2 bases and at J to 4 bases, leaving 8 bases not matched to a gene. CDR1 is ENHRY, CDR2 SYGVKD, per germline. As to this clone: Antigen: not known.

The primer mix had 60 Vbeta and 13 Jbeta primers. Profiled with immunoSEQ multiplex PCR; TCRdb holds only in-frame clones, not every one. Among 90,000 or so clones, around four fifths were seen once, and the ten largest hold 3% to 4%. The chain employs TRBV10-3 and TRBJ2-3; the match to TRBD2 covers 8 bases. The TCR originated in a man aged 25 to 40 in good health and CMV-seropositive. Sequencing was done on a sample of PBMCs. In DNA, the CDR3 is TGTGCCATCAGTGAGAAGGGTAGCGGGAACGCAGATACGCAGTATTTT. Protein product: CAISEKGSGNADTQYF.